A selection of T cell receptor beta chains follows, all from one sample in a study of identical twins. TCRdb re-analysed the 5' RACE reads in MiXCR, keeping a single row per CDR3 protein. Of 300,000 to 400,000 distinct CDR3 sequences in the sample, over 9% were seen once. This sample also appeared in a second study, on yellow fever vaccine responses in identical twins.

The material sequenced was CD8+ T cells sorted from blood. These receptors originate from a woman under 30 in good health. Both conserved end residues are part of each CDR3. A D gene is named only where the DNA matches it firmly. Rows give clone size only sometimes, using once, few, many, or a class for an expanded clone.

TRBJ2-3	many	TRBV12-3/TRBV12-4	TRBD2	TGTGCCAGCAGTCCCCCGGGACTAGCAGATACGCAGTATTTT	CASSPPGLADTQYF
TRBJ1-1	.	TRBV7-2	.	TGTGCCAGCAGCCCCCGTGGGGCGGGGATTATGAACACTGAAGCTTTCTTT	CASSPRGAGIMNTEAFF
TRBJ2-2	few	TRBV7-3	.	TGTGCCAGCAGCTTAATTCAAAACACCGGGGAGCTGTTTTTT	CASSLIQNTGELFF
TRBJ2-7	.	TRBV28	.	TGTGCCAGCAGTTTACGGGGGCAGGTCTACGAGCAGTACTTC	CASSLRGQVYEQYF
TRBJ2-3	.	TRBV27	TRBD2	TGTGCCGCGCAGGCTAGCGGAGGAGATACGCAGTATTTT	CAAQASGGDTQYF
TRBJ2-1	.	TRBV24-1	.	TGTGCCACCAGTGATTCGGGGGAGCGGTCCTACAATGAGCAGTTCTTC	CATSDSGERSYNEQFF
TRBJ2-3	.	TRBV6-5	.	TGTGCCAGCAGTTACGGGGGCAAAGATACGCAGTATTTT	CASSYGGKDTQYF
TRBJ1-4	.	TRBV15	.	TGTGCCACCAGCAGAGAGGGGGGGGCGAATGAAAAACTGTTTTTT	CATSREGGANEKLFF
TRBJ2-7	few	TRBV20-1	TRBD1	TGCAGTGCTAGAGATACAGGGGGGTTCTACGAGCAGTACTTC	CSARDTGGFYEQYF
TRBJ1-1	.	TRBV6-1	.	TGTGCCAGCAGGCCCGACAGCATAAACACTGAAGCTTTCTTT	CASRPDSINTEAFF
TRBJ2-1	.	TRBV28	TRBD1	TGTGCCAGCAGTCCAAGGACAGGGAGGTACAATGAGCAGTTCTTC	CASSPRTGRYNEQFF
TRBJ1-2	.	TRBV10-1	.	TGCGCCAGCAGACCAAGGGGATATTCGACTAACTATGGCTACACCTTC	CASRPRGYSTNYGYTF
TRBJ1-1	.	TRBV9	TRBD1	TGTGCCAGCAGCCCATGGGACAGCATGAACACTGAAGCTTTCTTT	CASSPWDSMNTEAFF
TRBJ1-6	.	TRBV14	.	TGTGCCAGCAGCCTCCGGGACACCTATAATTCACCCCTCCACTTT	CASSLRDTYNSPLHF
TRBJ1-6	many	TRBV9	.	TGTGCCAGCAGCGTAATGGACGGTCCGGGGTCACCCCTCCACTTT	CASSVMDGPGSPLHF
TRBJ2-2	many	TRBV4-1	.	TGCGCCAGCAGCCAAGAAGGCTTCGATAAGTCCGGGGAGCTGTTTTTT	CASSQEGFDKSGELFF
TRBJ1-1	few	TRBV3-1	.	TGTGCCAGCAGCAATGAGGGTACTGAAGCTTTCTTT	CASSNEGTEAFF
TRBJ2-7	few	TRBV2	.	TGTGCCAGCAGCCTTAGCGGAACCTACGAGCAGTACTTC	CASSLSGTYEQYF
TRBJ2-5	.	TRBV4-1	.	TGCGCCAGCAGCCAAGATTTTACAGGGATTGGGCAAGAGACCCAGTACTTC	CASSQDFTGIGQETQYF
TRBJ2-5	few	TRBV3-1	TRBD2	TGTGCCAGCAGCCCCTGGACTAGCGGGAACCAAGAGACCCAGTACTTC	CASSPWTSGNQETQYF
TRBJ2-1	few	TRBV11-2	.	TGTGCCAGCAGCCCAGGGGGGGGGTTTTACAATGAGCAGTTCTTC	CASSPGGGFYNEQFF
TRBJ2-7	many	TRBV12-3/TRBV12-4	.	TGTGCCAGCAGTGAGGGTAAGGAGCAGTACTTC	CASSEGKEQYF
TRBJ2-1	few	TRBV27	TRBD2	TGTGCCAGCAGTCCGGGACTAGCGGGAGTACATGAGCAGTTCTTC	CASSPGLAGVHEQFF
TRBJ2-1	.	TRBV4-1	.	TGCGCCAGCAGCCAAGAGGACGGGTTCCCCTACAATGAGCAGTTCTTC	CASSQEDGFPYNEQFF
TRBJ2-1	.	TRBV6-1	.	TGTGCCAGCAGTGAGTTCACAGGGATCTCCTACAATGAGCAGTTCTTC	CASSEFTGISYNEQFF
TRBJ2-1	.	TRBV20-1	TRBD2	TGCAGTGCCTTAAGGGGGGCGGGGGGCGGCTTTGTGGATGAGCAGTTCTTC	CSALRGAGGGFVDEQFF
TRBJ1-5	few	TRBV7-8	TRBD1	TGTGCCAGCAGCTTAGCCAGACAGGGCCCGCAGCCCCAGCATTTT	CASSLARQGPQPQHF
TRBJ1-2	few	TRBV12-3/TRBV12-4	.	TGTGCCAGCAGTTTCGGGCAGGTTCATGGCTACACCTTC	CASSFGQVHGYTF
TRBJ2-3	few	TRBV4-1	.	TGCGCCAGCAGCCAAGAAACTAGCCCCACAGATACGCAGTATTTT	CASSQETSPTDTQYF
TRBJ1-5	few	TRBV12-3/TRBV12-4	.	TGTGCCAGCAGTTTCCGGGTTTACCGGCCCCAGCATTTT	CASSFRVYRPQHF
TRBJ2-1	.	TRBV7-8	.	TGTGCCAGCAGCTTAGCTGTTCTAGCACTGGGTAATGAGCAGTTCTTC	CASSLAVLALGNEQFF
TRBJ2-3	.	TRBV6-1	TRBD1	TGTGCCAGCAGTCCGCACGGGACAGGAAGCACAGATACGCAGTATTTT	CASSPHGTGSTDTQYF
TRBJ2-2	.	TRBV27	.	TGTGCCAGCAGTCCCGCTCCGGGTGCGAACACCGGGGAGCTGTTTTTT	CASSPAPGANTGELFF
TRBJ2-7	.	TRBV3-1	.	TGTGCCAGCACGCGGGATGGCTACGAGCAGTACTTC	CASTRDGYEQYF
TRBJ2-1	.	TRBV9	.	TGTGCCAGCAGCGGACGGGACTCCCCCTACAATGAGCAGTTCTTC	CASSGRDSPYNEQFF
TRBJ1-1	.	TRBV27	.	TGTGCCAGCAGTTCAAGCCCTGGTGGGACTGAAGCTTTCTTT	CASSSSPGGTEAFF
TRBJ1-4	few	TRBV5-1	.	TGCGCCAGCAGCTTGCAGGACATTAATGAAAAACTGTTTTTT	CASSLQDINEKLFF
TRBJ2-1	few	TRBV28	TRBD1	TGTGCCAGCAGTTTTGATGAGGGGGCGAATGAGCAGTTCTTC	CASSFDEGANEQFF
TRBJ1-1	.	TRBV7-8	.	TGTGCCAGCAGCTTATCGGCAGGGTCAGACACTGAAGCTTTCTTT	CASSLSAGSDTEAFF
TRBJ2-1	.	TRBV10-3	TRBD2	TGTGCCATCAGTGATATGGAGGGAGGGACCTACAATGAGCAGTTCTTC	CAISDMEGGTYNEQFF
TRBJ2-7	few	TRBV5-1	TRBD2	TGCGCCAGCAGCTTCCCTAGCGGCTACGAGCAGTACTTC	CASSFPSGYEQYF
TRBJ2-3	.	TRBV5-1	TRBD2	TGCGCCAGCAGACGGGTGGGACTAGCGGGGACGGATACGCAGTATTTT	CASRRVGLAGTDTQYF